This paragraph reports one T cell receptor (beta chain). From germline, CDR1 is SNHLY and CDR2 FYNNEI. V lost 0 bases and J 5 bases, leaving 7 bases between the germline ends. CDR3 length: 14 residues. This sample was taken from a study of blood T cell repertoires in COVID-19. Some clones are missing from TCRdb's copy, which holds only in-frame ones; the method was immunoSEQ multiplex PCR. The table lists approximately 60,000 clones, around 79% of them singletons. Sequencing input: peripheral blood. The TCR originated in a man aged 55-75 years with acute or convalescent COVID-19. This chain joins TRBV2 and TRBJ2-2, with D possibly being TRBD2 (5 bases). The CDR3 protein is CASSEAVATGELFF. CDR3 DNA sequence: TGTGCCAGCAGTGAAGCGGTAGCGACCGGGGAGCTGTTTTTT.